Shown below are 25 T cell receptor beta chains from a single sample sequenced in a study of lymphopenia after photon versus proton radiotherapy. The assay was immunoSEQ multiplex PCR, and TCRdb's table has in-frame clones only and misses some. The sample contains around 33,000 clones, about 88% of which appear only once. The sample consisted of peripheral blood, taken from a patient treated with proton-based radiotherapy. The receptors shown here come from a woman aged 70-85 years with pancreatic cancer. Some clones in this sample may be carry-over from other donors' samples.

The chain carries TRBV25-1 and TRBJ1-2; 8 nucleotides match TRBD1. The J segment lost 5 bases and the V segment lost 4 bases, leaving 0 bases of the junction unmatched. Looked up from germline, CDR1 is MGHDK and CDR2 is SYGVNS. The CDR3 consists of 12 residues. CDR3 region: CASSGQGYGYTF. CDR3 in DNA: TGTGCCAGCAGTGGACAGGGGTATGGCTACACCTTC.

The gene calls are TRBV7-2 and TRBJ2-7, with a possible D match to TRBD1 (5 bases). V lost 5 bases, J lost 1 base, and 12 bases lay in between. This CDR3 is 14 amino acids long. CDR1 is SGHTA, CDR2 FQGNSA, per germline. The CDR3 DNA reads TGTGCCAGCAGCCCCTGGCAGGGATCCTACGAGCAGTACTTC. This encodes CASSPWQGSYEQYF.

The chain carries TRBV28 and TRBJ1-2; 11 nucleotides match TRBD1. The CDR3 totals 17 residues. Germline trimming cut 5 bases from V and 3 bases from J; bases unmatched to any gene: 11. CDR1 MDHEN and CDR2 SYDVKM come from the germline V gene. The CDR3 DNA is TGTGCCAGCAGTCGACAGGACAGGGGGCCACGGCACTATGGCTACACCTTC. Translation gives CASSRQDRGPRHYGYTF.

The CDR3 protein is CASTRTGGYQPQHF. The CDR3 nucleotides read TGTGCCAGCACCCGGACCGGGGGCTATCAGCCCCAGCATTTT. The V call is TRBV28, the J call TRBJ1-5, with D possibly matching TRBD1 (6 bases). The CDR3 runs 14 residues. The germline V and J ends were trimmed by 7 bases and 5 bases, with 15 bases remaining between them. In germline, CDR1 is MDHEN, CDR2 SYDVKM.

This clone was seen only a few times. The chain joins TRBV5-4 to TRBJ2-6; TRBD1 might be the D (5 bases). Germline V gene lookup returns CDR1 SGHNT and CDR2 YYREEE (reference sequence). CDR3 length: 18 amino acids. The V end lost 3 bases, the J end lost 4 bases, and 20 bases lay between the germline ends. The CDR3 sequence is CASSYGATGALGANVLTF. CDR3 bases: TGTGCCAGCAGCTATGGGGCGACTGGTGCGTTGGGGGCCAACGTCCTGACTTTC. The full variable domain, in which reference TRBV5-4 and TRBJ2-6 provide the parts outside the CDR3, is ETGVTQSPTHLIKTRGQQVTLRCSSQSGHNTVSWYQQALGQGPQFIFQYYREEENGRGNFPPRFSGLQFPNYSSELNVNALELDDSALYLCASSYGATGALGANVLTFGAGSRLTVL.

The chain employs TRBV29-1 and TRBJ2-3; D is perhaps TRBD2 (9 bases). The ends were cut back, 4 bases at V and 3 bases at J, with 17 bases in the middle. The CDR3 covers 15 residues. Germline V gene data show CDR1 as SQVTM and CDR2 as ANQGSEA. CDR3 DNA: TGCAGCGTTGCCCAGGGGGCGGGAGGGACAGATACGCAGTATTTT. Translation gives CSVAQGAGGTDTQYF.

The chain combines TRBV11-2 with TRBJ1-1, with TRBD1 matching over 8 bases. The germline CDR1 and CDR2 sequences are SGHAT and FQNNGV. The CDR3 contains 14 residues. J gave up 5 bases and V 5 bases, and 7 bases lay outside the gene matches. CDR3 nucleotides: TGTGCCAGCAGCACCCGGACAGGGTTTACTGAAGCTTTCTTT. It translates to CASSTRTGFTEAFF.

The rearrangement uses TRBV19 and TRBJ1-1; 7 nucleotides agree with TRBD1. V lost 5 bases and J lost 6; bases outside the gene matches: 9. From germline, CDR1 is LNHDA and CDR2 SQIVND (reference sequence). The CDR3 runs to 14 residues. CDR3 amino acids: CASSWGQSLAEAFF. CDR3 bases: TGTGCCAGTAGTTGGGGACAGTCGCTGGCTGAAGCTTTCTTT.

The CDR3 DNA follows: TGTGCCAGCAGTTTAGGTAGACTAGCGGGAGCAACCTACGAGCAGTACTTC. This sequence encodes CASSLGRLAGATYEQYF. The chain recombines TRBV28 with TRBJ2-7, with 12 bases identical to TRBD2. The CDR3 covers 17 residues. Germline V gives CDR1 MDHEN, CDR2 SYDVKM. With 2 bases clipped from V and 2 bases from J, the junction kept 7 bases outside the gene matches.

The V gene is TRBV5-1, the J gene TRBJ2-7; D perhaps matches TRBD1 (7 bases). Trimming shortened V by 0 bases and J by 2 bases, and 15 bases separated the two germline ends. This CDR3 region has 16 residues. Germline V gene data show CDR1 as SGHRS and CDR2 as YFSETQ. In DNA form, the CDR3 reads TGCGCCAGCAGCTTGGCCCAGGGGGGCCCCACCTACGAGCAGTACTTC. This translates into CASSLAQGGPTYEQYF.

The CDR3 DNA follows: TGTGCCAGCTCACCACGCGCGGACTCTGGAAACACCATATATTTT. Its protein product is CASSPRADSGNTIYF. J is TRBJ1-3 and V is TRBV18; D is unclear. The CDR3 extends over 15 amino acids. Trimming pared 1 base from V and 0 bases from J, leaving 7 bases between. Germline CDR1 KGHSH, CDR2 LQKENI.

The chain couples TRBV6-1 to TRBJ2-3; TRBD2 agrees at 7 bases. The J segment lost 2 bases and the V segment lost 8 bases, leaving 4 bases of the junction unmatched. Germline loops: CDR1 MNHNS, CDR2 SASEGT. The CDR3 has 13 residues. CDR3 sequence reads: CASSRDYTDTQYF. The CDR3 coding sequence is TGTGCCAGCTCTAGGGACTACACAGATACGCAGTATTTT.

J is TRBJ2-3 and V is TRBV11-3; no definite D call. This CDR3 region has 14 residues. The V gene lost 4 bases and the J gene lost 2 bases, with 10 bases spanning the gap. Looked up from germline, CDR1 is SGHNT and CDR2 is YENEEA. The CDR3: CASSSGSTTDTQYF. DNA of the CDR3: TGTGCCAGCAGCTCTGGAAGTACCACAGATACGCAGTATTTT.

V and J are TRBV28 and TRBJ1-2; the match to TRBD1 covers 8 bases. The CDR3 runs 15 residues. The junction had 7 bases not matched to a gene; V was cut back by 4 bases and J by 3 bases. Germline CDR1 MDHEN, CDR2 SYDVKM. This chain's CDR3 is CASSSGQARDYGYTF. The CDR3 DNA is TGTGCCAGCAGTTCGGGACAGGCCAGGGACTATGGCTACACCTTC.

This chain joins TRBV6-5 and TRBJ1-2; 7 bases align to TRBD1. The CDR3 runs to 14 residues. Germline CDR1 reads MNHEY; CDR2 reads SVGAGI. V dropped 4 bases and J dropped 1; count of bases not matched to a gene: 3. This CDR3 is CASSSTGFNYGYTF. The DNA of the CDR3 is TGTGCCAGCAGTTCGACAGGGTTTAACTATGGCTACACCTTC.

The chain joins TRBV19 to TRBJ1-5; possible D gene TRBD1, 5 bases. Germline V gene lookup returns CDR1 LNHDA and CDR2 SQIVND (reference sequence). There are 13 residues in the CDR3. Trimming took off 3 bases at V and 3 bases at J, with 6 bases between the two ends. The CDR3, as DNA: TGTGCCAGTAGTATGACAGACAATCAGCCCCAGCATTTT. Its translation is CASSMTDNQPQHF.

The rearrangement uses TRBV9 and TRBJ2-7, with 8 positions matching TRBD1. The junction had 7 bases not matched to a gene; V was cut back by 4 bases and J by 1 base. The length of the CDR3 is 15 residues. CDR1 is SGDLS, CDR2 YYNGEE, per germline. CDR3 residues: CASSPGGGGSYEQYF. The DNA of the CDR3 is TGTGCCAGCAGCCCAGGGGGCGGAGGATCCTACGAGCAGTACTTC.

The chain uses TRBV5-1 and TRBJ2-2; no definite D call. There are 13 residues in the CDR3. Germline V gene data show CDR1 as SGHRS and CDR2 as YFSETQ. V gave up 2 bases and J gave up 5 bases, with 7 bases separating them. CDR3 DNA: TGCGCCAGCAGCTTTGGGAATACCGGGGAGCTGTTTTTT. Translation gives CASSFGNTGELFF.

The chain carries TRBV11-2 and TRBJ2-5; TRBD1 aligns across 10 bases. Germline loops: CDR1 SGHAT, CDR2 FQNNGV. CDR3 length: 15 amino acids. The V and J ends lost 5 bases and 4 bases, in that order; junction bases with no gene match: 7. CDR3 in amino acids: CASSPGQGVGETQYF. The CDR3, as DNA: TGTGCCAGCAGCCCTGGACAGGGGGTAGGAGAGACCCAGTACTTC. Filled out from reference TRBV11-2 and TRBJ2-5, the complete variable domain reads EAGVAQSPRYKIIEKRQSVAFWCNPISGHATLYWYQQILGQGPKLLIQFQNNGVVDDSQLPKDRFSAERLKGVDSTLKIQPAKLEDSAVYLCASSPGQGVGETQYFGPGTRLLVL.

This clone is categorized as medium-sized. This chain joins TRBV7-2 and TRBJ1-3; D may be TRBD1 (5 bases). V was cut by 0 bases and J by 4 bases, with 7 bases left in between. Germline values: CDR1 SGHTA, CDR2 FQGNSA. The CDR3 loop spans 14 amino acids. CDR3 loop: CASSLAGTGNTIYF. The CDR3, as DNA: TGTGCCAGCAGCTTAGCAGGGACCGGAAACACCATATATTTT.

This chain joins TRBV2 and TRBJ2-1; 10 bases map to TRBD1. J lost 7 bases, V lost 6 bases, and 6 bases had no gene match. The germline V gene encodes CDR1 SNHLY and CDR2 FYNNEI. The length of the CDR3 is 14 residues. The CDR3 loop is CASREGQGLNEQFF. CDR3 coding DNA: TGTGCCAGCAGGGAGGGACAGGGGCTAAATGAGCAGTTCTTC.

The chain is built from TRBV27 and TRBJ2-2; D not resolved. The CDR3 runs 15 residues. Germline values: CDR1 MNHEY, CDR2 SMNVEV (reference sequence). V gave up 0 bases and J gave up 1 base, with 6 bases separating them. As DNA, the CDR3 is TGTGCCAGCAGTTTATCGCCTCGGAACACCGGGGAGCTGTTTTTT. This gives the protein CASSLSPRNTGELFF.

The chain carries TRBV28 and TRBJ2-1; TRBD2 matches 8 bases. Looked up from germline, CDR1 is MDHEN and CDR2 is SYDVKM. The CDR3 consists of 14 residues. V shed 5 bases, J shed 9 bases, and the junction held 9 bases outside the gene matches. Written as DNA, the CDR3 is TGTGCCAGCAGTCCGGGAGGGCCGAGGGGTGAGCAGTTCTTC. Its translation: CASSPGGPRGEQFF.

The rearrangement joins TRBV5-4 to TRBJ2-7; a possible D gene is TRBD2 (6 bases). V lost 2 bases, J lost 1 base, and 7 bases lay in between. The germline CDR1 and CDR2 sequences are SGHNT and YYREEE (reference sequence). The CDR3 extends over 13 amino acids. CDR3 coding DNA: TGTGCCAGCAGCTTTGGGGGGTCCTACGAGCAGTACTTC. Encoded protein: CASSFGGSYEQYF.

CDR3 in amino acids: CASSRITGANEQFF. The CDR3 DNA is TGCGCCAGCAGCCGCATAACAGGGGCCAATGAGCAGTTCTTC. The V call is TRBV4-1, the J call TRBJ2-1, with 7 nucleotides matching TRBD1. The CDR3 has 14 residues. Trimming cost V 4 bases and J 6 bases; bases outside gene matches: 6. Germline V gene data show CDR1 as MGHRA and CDR2 as YSYEKL.